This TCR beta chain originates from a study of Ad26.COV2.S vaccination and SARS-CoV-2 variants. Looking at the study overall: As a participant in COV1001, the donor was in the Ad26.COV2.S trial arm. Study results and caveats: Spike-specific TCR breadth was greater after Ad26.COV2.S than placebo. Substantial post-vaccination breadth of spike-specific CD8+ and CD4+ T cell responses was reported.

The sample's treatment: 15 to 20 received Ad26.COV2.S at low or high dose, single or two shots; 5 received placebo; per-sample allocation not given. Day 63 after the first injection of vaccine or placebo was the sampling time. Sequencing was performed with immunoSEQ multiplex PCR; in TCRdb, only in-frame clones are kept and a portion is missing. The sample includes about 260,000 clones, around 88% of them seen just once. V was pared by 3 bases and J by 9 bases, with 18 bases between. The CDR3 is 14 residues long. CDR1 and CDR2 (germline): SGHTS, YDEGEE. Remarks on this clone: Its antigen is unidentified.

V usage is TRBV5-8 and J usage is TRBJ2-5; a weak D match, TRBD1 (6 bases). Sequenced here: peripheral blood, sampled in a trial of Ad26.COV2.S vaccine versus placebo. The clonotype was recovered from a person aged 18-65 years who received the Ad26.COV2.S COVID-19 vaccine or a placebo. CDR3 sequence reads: CASSWIPEQGSQYF. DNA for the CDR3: TGTGCCAGCAGCTGGATTCCTGAACAGGGCTCCCAGTACTTC.